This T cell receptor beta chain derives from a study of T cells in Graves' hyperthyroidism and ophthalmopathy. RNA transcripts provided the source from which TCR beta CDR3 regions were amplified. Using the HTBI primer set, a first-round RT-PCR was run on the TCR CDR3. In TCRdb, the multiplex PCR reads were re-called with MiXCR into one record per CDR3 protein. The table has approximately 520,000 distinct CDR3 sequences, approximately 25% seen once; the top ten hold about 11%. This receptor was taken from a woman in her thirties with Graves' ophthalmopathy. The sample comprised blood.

CDR3 amino acids: CSASWAVGEDGYTF. The DNA of the CDR3 is TGCAGTGCTAGCTGGGCGGTGGGCGAGGATGGCTACACCTTC. The chain recombines TRBV20-1 with TRBJ1-2; D is uncertain. The V end lost 3 bases, the J end lost 6 bases, and 17 bases lay between the germline ends. The CDR3 loop spans 14 amino acids. Germline CDR1 and CDR2: DFQATT and SNEGSKA (reference sequence).